The present entry profiles one TCR beta chain with its context. Its antigen remains unidentified. Whole-study results and caveats: The larger cohort examined one V-J beta rearrangement, not whole repertoires. Tumor memory CD4+ T cell TCR gene usage was found to cluster with blood and lymph node memory CD4+ cells and with lymph node naive CD4+ cells.

After constant-region reverse-primer amplification, full-length variable regions underwent semi-nested PCR with Nested Universal Primer A. TCRdb processed the 5' RACE reads anew with MiXCR; each CDR3 protein has one entry. Among approximately 12,000 distinct CDR3 sequences listed, 40% to 55% were seen once. The V gene lost 6 bases and the J gene lost 2 bases, with 11 bases spanning the gap. Germline V gene data show CDR1 as MNHEY and CDR2 as SVGEGT. The CDR3 has 13 amino acids. Sequenced input: tumor-infiltrating naive CD4+ T cells sorted from the breast tumor. Subset noted: naive CD4+ T cells, CD4+CD45RA+CD25-. The source of this sequence is a female donor with breast cancer. This sequence joins TRBV6-2 or TRBV6-3 and TRBJ2-7; D gene uncertain. The CDR3: CASRPDRAYEQYF. The CDR3 DNA is TGTGCCAGCAGGCCCGACCGGGCCTACGAGCAGTACTTC.